This T cell receptor (beta chain) came from a study of blood T cell repertoires in COVID-19. Sequencing used immunoSEQ multiplex PCR; TCRdb keeps in-frame clones, though not all of them. This sample has over 120,000 clones, with approximately 90% found just once. V shed 0 bases, J shed 5 bases, and the junction held 4 bases outside the gene matches. The CDR3 has 15 residues. From germline, CDR1 is ENHRY and CDR2 SYGVKD. The sequenced sample was peripheral blood. The sequence came from a woman in her 50s with acute or convalescent COVID-19. This chain links TRBV10-3 with TRBJ2-5; 9 nucleotides agree with TRBD1. The CDR3 region is CAISESRDRVETQYF. In DNA, the CDR3 is TGTGCCATCAGTGAGTCGAGGGACAGGGTTGAGACCCAGTACTTC.